This T cell receptor (beta chain) was captured by sequencing in a study of CD8+ T cells in alopecia areata. Study information: After 6 to 18 months of tofacitinib, follow-up continued 6 months off drug.

As to this clone: Its antigen is unidentified.

Study-wide points: Researchers report lesional scalp, most notably alopecia totalis/universalis, outstripped normal scalp in clonality.

Alopecia areata patients gave lesional scalp punch biopsies and peripheral blood samples. CDR3 size: 12 residues. From germline, CDR1 is SEHNR and CDR2 FQNEAQ (reference sequence). The V gene lost 1 base and the J gene lost 8 bases, with 9 bases spanning the gap. Reverse transcribed after extraction, RNA yielded cDNA as the sequencing template. Method: immunoSEQ multiplex PCR; TCRdb's copy keeps in-frame clones and lacks some. The table has 20,000 or so clones, about 70% seen once. The V call is TRBV7-9, the J call TRBJ2-7; possible D gene TRBD1, 5 bases. The clonotype comes from a human donor with alopecia areata. The input for sequencing was skin, taken at week 0. For the CDR3, the DNA is TGTGCCAGCAGCTTAGAGGGGTACAAGCAGTACTTC. Translating it yields CASSLEGYKQYF.